The 20 T cell receptor beta chains listed next were all sequenced from one sample in a study of T-cell memory formation after mild COVID-19. TCRdb re-analysed the 5' RACE reads in MiXCR, keeping a single row per CDR3 protein. Of roughly 600,000 distinct CDR3 sequences listed, approximately 19% are singletons. The sample comprised PBMCs or a T cell subset sorted from them (not recorded which). These receptor sequences come from an adult woman who had mild COVID-19 (a few samples of this study predate the infection). Cell type and time point are not known.

This rearrangement joins TRBV24-1 to TRBJ1-2; no definite D call. The V and J ends lost 4 bases and 3 bases respectively, with 11 bases between them. Germline CDR1 KGHDR, CDR2 SFDVKD. This CDR3 spans 14 amino acids. CDR3 amino acids: CATSEPTRYYGYTF. CDR3 nucleotides: TGTGCCACCAGTGAACCGACAAGATACTATGGCTACACCTTC.

This clonotype was counted once. The chain links TRBV20-1 to TRBJ1-1; D is uncertain. The length of the CDR3 is 13 residues. The germline CDR1 and CDR2 sequences are DFQATT and SNEGSKA (reference sequence). Between the trimmed V and J ends, which lost 6 bases and 0 bases, there was a span of 11 bases. This CDR3 reads CSAGGGMNTEAFF. CDR3 nucleotide sequence: TGCAGTGCCGGAGGAGGGATGAACACTGAAGCTTTCTTT.

This clonotype was counted a few times. The chain employs TRBV11-3 and TRBJ2-1; perhaps TRBD1 as D (5 bases). The CDR3 consists of 15 residues. V gave up 1 base and J gave up 4 bases, with 11 bases separating them. CDR1 is SGHNT and CDR2 is YENEEA in the germline V gene. Here the CDR3 reads CASSLAPQGYNEQFF. The CDR3 region has the DNA TGTGCCAGCAGCTTAGCCCCCCAGGGATACAATGAGCAGTTCTTC.

This clonotype was observed a few times. The chain is built from TRBV29-1 and TRBJ1-1; TRBD1 is a possible D gene (6 bases). This CDR3 comprises 14 residues. Germline lookup yields CDR1 SQVTM and CDR2 ANQGSEA. V was pared by 0 bases and J by 7 bases, with 15 bases between. The CDR3 reads CSVEEGEDSFEAFF. The DNA for the CDR3 is TGCAGCGTTGAAGAGGGGGAGGACAGCTTTGAAGCTTTCTTT.

This clonotype turned up a few times. The chain is built from TRBV20-1 and TRBJ2-3; 10 bases agree with TRBD2. The germline CDR1 and CDR2 sequences are DFQATT and SNEGSKA (reference sequence). This CDR3 contains 16 residues. V lost 1 base to trimming and J lost 2 bases; unmatched junction nucleotides: 6. The CDR3 sequence is CSARGASGGDTDTQYF. The CDR3 DNA reads as TGCAGTGCTAGAGGAGCTAGCGGGGGAGACACAGATACGCAGTATTTT.

The chain joins TRBV20-1 to TRBJ2-3; possible D gene TRBD2, 7 bases. The CDR3 covers 16 residues. The V end was cut by 1 base, the J end by 6 bases, with 20 bases between. Germline assignment: CDR1 DFQATT and CDR2 SNEGSKA (reference sequence). CDR3 protein: CSARGRGPQGGDTQYF. The CDR3 coding sequence is TGCAGTGCTAGAGGGCGGGGGCCCCAAGGGGGGGATACGCAGTATTTT.

V usage is TRBV7-3 and J usage is TRBJ2-7; unclear D gene. This CDR3 spans 14 amino acids. Trimming shortened V by 5 bases and J by 0 bases, and 11 bases separated the two germline ends. Per germline, CDR1 SGHTA and CDR2 FQGTGA. The CDR3 DNA sequence: TGTGCCAGCAGCCCCCTTGGGTCCTCCTACGAGCAGTACTTC. Translating gives CASSPLGSSYEQYF.

V gene TRBV11-2 combines with J gene TRBJ2-2; the match to TRBD2 covers 8 bases. There are 16 residues in the CDR3. Unmatched junction bases numbered 10, after V lost 5 bases and J lost 5 bases. Germline loops: CDR1 SGHAT, CDR2 FQNNGV. The CDR3 bases are TGTGCCAGCAGCCTGCACCATAGCGGGATAACCGGGGAGCTGTTTTTT. Encoded protein: CASSLHHSGITGELFF.

This clonotype was detected a few times. V is TRBV29-1 and J is TRBJ2-3; D remains unclear. The ends were cut back, 5 bases at V and 2 bases at J, with 8 bases in the middle. The CDR3 covers 12 residues. Looked up from germline, CDR1 is SQVTM and CDR2 is ANQGSEA. This chain's CDR3 is CSVSESTDTQYF. The CDR3 DNA follows: TGCAGCGTTTCAGAATCCACAGATACGCAGTATTTT.

This clonotype was counted many times. The J gene is TRBJ2-2, the V gene TRBV7-8, with 9 bases aligning to TRBD2. CDR3 size: 15 residues. Looked up from germline, CDR1 is SGHVS and CDR2 is FQNEAQ. Unmatched junction bases numbered 6, after V lost 4 bases and J lost 6 bases. The CDR3 DNA is TGTGCCAGCAGCTACCCGAGACTAGCGGCCGGGGAGCTGTTTTTT. Translated, it gives CASSYPRLAAGELFF.

V is TRBV12-3 or TRBV12-4 and J is TRBJ2-3; no firm D call. The CDR3 has 15 amino acids. V dropped 5 bases and J dropped 0 bases, with 12 bases sitting between them. In DNA form, the CDR3 reads TGTGCCAGCAGTCCGGCCCATTCTAGCACAGATACGCAGTATTTT. This sequence encodes CASSPAHSSTDTQYF.

The rearrangement links TRBV14 to TRBJ2-1, with D uncertain. V gave up 1 base and J gave up 2 bases, with 9 bases separating them. This CDR3 region has 15 residues. Germline V gives CDR1 SGHDN, CDR2 FVKESK. The DNA of the CDR3 is TGTGCCAGCAGCCAAGTCCAGAGACCCTACAATGAGCAGTTCTTC. Amino acids: CASSQVQRPYNEQFF.

The CDR3 sequence: CASSLTGENTEAFF. For the CDR3, the DNA is TGCGCCAGCAGCCTTACAGGGGAGAACACTGAAGCTTTCTTT. This sequence joins TRBV5-1 and TRBJ1-1; 7 positions agree with TRBD1. Trimming removed 4 bases from V and 1 base from J; junction bases left unmatched: 4. The CDR3 spans 14 residues. Germline CDR1 reads SGHRS; CDR2 reads YFSETQ. The variable domain in full, completed from reference TRBV5-1 and TRBJ1-1, reads KAGVTQTPRYLIKTRGQQVTLSCSPISGHRSVSWYQQTPGQGLQFLFEYFSETQRNKGNFPGRFSGRQFSNSRSEMNVSTLELGDSALYLCASSLTGENTEAFFGQGTRLTVV.

The V and J genes are TRBV27 and TRBJ1-2, with 8 nucleotides matching TRBD1. V shed 10 bases and J 8 bases; nucleotides not matched to a gene: 18. This CDR3 contains 15 residues. Germline values: CDR1 MNHEY, CDR2 SMNVEV (reference sequence). The CDR3 DNA sequence: TGTGCCACCGGGGGGCAGGGGGCTATTTTAGACGGCTACACCTTC. The encoded protein is CATGGQGAILDGYTF.

This clonotype was detected only a few times. V usage is TRBV11-3 and J usage is TRBJ2-1; D is unclear. CDR1 is SGHNT, CDR2 YENEEA, per germline. V gave up 4 bases and J gave up 0 bases, with 13 bases separating them. This CDR3 region has 16 residues. For the CDR3, the DNA is TGTGCCAGCAGCTCCCATTCCGGAGACTCCTACAATGAGCAGTTCTTC. This sequence encodes CASSSHSGDSYNEQFF.

The chain combines TRBV24-1 with TRBJ2-5, with D perhaps TRBD1 or TRBD2 (5 bases each). The germline V and J ends were trimmed by 2 bases and 2 bases, with 8 bases remaining between them. The CDR3 contains 14 residues. CDR1 is KGHDR, CDR2 SFDVKD, per germline. The CDR3 coding sequence is TGTGCCACCAGTGATTCAGGGACGCAAGAGACCCAGTACTTC. Its translation is CATSDSGTQETQYF.

The rearrangement links TRBV29-1 to TRBJ2-2; 11 bases map to TRBD1. Germline V gene lookup returns CDR1 SQVTM and CDR2 ANQGSEA. The CDR3 runs 18 residues. J lost 6 bases, V lost 3 bases, and 15 bases had no gene match. In nucleotides, the CDR3 is TGCAGCGTTGAGGGTGCCTGGCGGGACAGGGGGAGGGCCGGGGAGCTGTTTTTT. Its translation is CSVEGAWRDRGRAGELFF.

The chain is built from TRBV25-1 and TRBJ2-1; the D gene is possibly TRBD1 (6 bases). This CDR3 contains 15 residues. Germline-derived CDR1 and CDR2 are MGHDK and SYGVNS. V was shortened by 7 bases and J by 7 bases, with 20 bases between the two germline ends. The CDR3, as DNA: TGTGCCAGCACCCCGAGGTCGTCAGGGGCGAATGAGCAGTTCTTC. It specifies CASTPRSSGANEQFF.

This clonotype showed up just a few times. This chain links TRBV18 with TRBJ2-7; D remains ambiguous. Germline assignment: CDR1 KGHSH and CDR2 LQKENI. The CDR3 contains 13 residues. Trimming took off 2 bases at V and 4 bases at J, with 9 bases between the two ends. The CDR3 DNA is TGTGCCAGCTCACCAGCCACTTATTACGAGCAGTACTTC. This sequence encodes CASSPATYYEQYF.

This clonotype was seen only once. A junction end diverges from the germline sequence, so it may reflect a read error. This rearrangement joins TRBV19 to TRBJ2-5; 8 bases agree with TRBD2. CDR1 is LNHDA and CDR2 is SQIVND in the germline V gene (reference sequence). The CDR3 loop spans 15 amino acids. CDR3 region: CTSSNYAGGGETQYF. CDR3 nucleotides: TGTACCAGTAGTAACTATGCGGGAGGAGGAGAGACCCAGTACTTC.